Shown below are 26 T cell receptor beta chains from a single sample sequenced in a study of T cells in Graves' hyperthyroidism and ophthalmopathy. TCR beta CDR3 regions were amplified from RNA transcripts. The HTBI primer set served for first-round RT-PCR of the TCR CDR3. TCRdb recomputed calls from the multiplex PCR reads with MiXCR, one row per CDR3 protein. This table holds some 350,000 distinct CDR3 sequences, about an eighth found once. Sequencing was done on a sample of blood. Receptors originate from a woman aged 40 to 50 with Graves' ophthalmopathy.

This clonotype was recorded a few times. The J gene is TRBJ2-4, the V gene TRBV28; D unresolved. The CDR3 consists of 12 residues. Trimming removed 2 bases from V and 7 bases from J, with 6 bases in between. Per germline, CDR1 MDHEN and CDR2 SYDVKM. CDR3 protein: CASSLSANIQYF. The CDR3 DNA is TGTGCCAGCAGTTTAAGCGCGAACATTCAGTACTTC. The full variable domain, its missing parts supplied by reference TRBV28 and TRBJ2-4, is DVKVTQSSRYLVKRTGEKVFLECVQDMDHENMFWYRQDPGLGLRLIYFSYDVKMKEKGDIPEGYSVSREKKERFSLILESASTNQTSMYLCASSLSANIQYFGAGTRLSVL.

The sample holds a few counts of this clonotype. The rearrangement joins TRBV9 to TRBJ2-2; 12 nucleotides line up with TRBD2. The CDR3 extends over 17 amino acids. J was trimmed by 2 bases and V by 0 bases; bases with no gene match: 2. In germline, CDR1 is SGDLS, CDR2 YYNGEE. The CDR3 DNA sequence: TGTGCCAGCAGCGTAGGACTAGCGGGGGTTAACACCGGGGAGCTGTTTTTT. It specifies CASSVGLAGVNTGELFF.

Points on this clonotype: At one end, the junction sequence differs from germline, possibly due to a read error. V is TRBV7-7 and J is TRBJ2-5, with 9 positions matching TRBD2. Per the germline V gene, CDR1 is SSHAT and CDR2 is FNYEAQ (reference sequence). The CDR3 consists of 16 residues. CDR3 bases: TGTGCTAGCAGCCCCAGGAGAGCGGGAGGACAAGAGACCCAGTACTTC. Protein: CASSPRRAGGQETQYF.

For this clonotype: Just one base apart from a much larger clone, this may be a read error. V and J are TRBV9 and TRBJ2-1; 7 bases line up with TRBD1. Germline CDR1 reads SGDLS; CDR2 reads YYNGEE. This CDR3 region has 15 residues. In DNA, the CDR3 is TGTGCCAGCAGCGGACAGGGCGAAGGATACAATGGGCAGTTCTTC. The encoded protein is CASSGQGEGYNGQFF.

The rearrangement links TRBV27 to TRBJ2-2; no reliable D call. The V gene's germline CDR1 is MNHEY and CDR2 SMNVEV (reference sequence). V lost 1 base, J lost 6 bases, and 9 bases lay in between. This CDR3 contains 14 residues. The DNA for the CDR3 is TGTGCCAGCAGTTTATTCAAAGGGCCCGGGGAGCTGTTTTTT. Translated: CASSLFKGPGELFF.

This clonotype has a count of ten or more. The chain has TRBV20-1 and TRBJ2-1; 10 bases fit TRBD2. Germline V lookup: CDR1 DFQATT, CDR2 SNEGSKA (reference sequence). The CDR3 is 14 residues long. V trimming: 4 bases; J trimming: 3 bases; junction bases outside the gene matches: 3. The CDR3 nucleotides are TGCAGTGCTACTCGGACTAGCGGCTACAATGAGCAGTTCTTC. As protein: CSATRTSGYNEQFF.

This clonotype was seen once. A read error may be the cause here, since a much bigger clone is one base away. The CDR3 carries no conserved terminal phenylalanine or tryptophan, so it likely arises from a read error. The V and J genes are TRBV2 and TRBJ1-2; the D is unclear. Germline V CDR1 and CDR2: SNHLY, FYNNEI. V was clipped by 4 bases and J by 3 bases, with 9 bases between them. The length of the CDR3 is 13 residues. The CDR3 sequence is CASSVAGDYGYTL. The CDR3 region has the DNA TGTGCCAGCAGTGTTGCCGGGGACTATGGCTACACCCTC.

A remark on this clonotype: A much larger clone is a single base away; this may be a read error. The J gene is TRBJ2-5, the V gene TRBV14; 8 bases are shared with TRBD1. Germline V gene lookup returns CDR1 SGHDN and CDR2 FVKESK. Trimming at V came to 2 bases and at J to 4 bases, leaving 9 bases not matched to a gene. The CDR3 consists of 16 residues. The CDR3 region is CASSQSSGGAGETQYF. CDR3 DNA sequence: TGTGCCAGCAGCCAATCGTCAGGGGGCGCGGGAGAGACCCAGTACTTC.

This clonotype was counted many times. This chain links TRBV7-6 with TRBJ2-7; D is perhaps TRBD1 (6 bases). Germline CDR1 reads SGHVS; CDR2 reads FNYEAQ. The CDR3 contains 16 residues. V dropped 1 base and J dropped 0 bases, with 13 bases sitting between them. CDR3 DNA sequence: TGTGCCAGCAGCTTAGTGGGGCAGGGGACCTCCTACGAGCAGTACTTC. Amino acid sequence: CASSLVGQGTSYEQYF.

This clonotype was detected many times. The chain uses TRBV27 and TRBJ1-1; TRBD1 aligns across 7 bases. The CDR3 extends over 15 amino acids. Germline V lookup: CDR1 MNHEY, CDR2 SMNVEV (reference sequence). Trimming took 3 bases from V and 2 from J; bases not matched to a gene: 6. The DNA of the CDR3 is TGTGCCAGCAGTTTTACCAGGGGGATCAACACTGAAGCTTTCTTT. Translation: CASSFTRGINTEAFF.

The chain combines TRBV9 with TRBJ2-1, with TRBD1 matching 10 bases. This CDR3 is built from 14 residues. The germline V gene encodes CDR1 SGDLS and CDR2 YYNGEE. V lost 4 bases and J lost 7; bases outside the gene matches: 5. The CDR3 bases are TGTGCCAGCAGCTCCGGACAGGGGGGGAATGAGCAGTTCTTC. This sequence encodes CASSSGQGGNEQFF.

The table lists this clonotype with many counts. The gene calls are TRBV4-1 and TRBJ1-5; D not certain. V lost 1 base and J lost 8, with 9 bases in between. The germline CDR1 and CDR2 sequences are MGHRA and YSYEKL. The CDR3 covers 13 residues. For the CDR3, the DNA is TGCGCCAGCAGCCAAGGGGGTCGGGAGCCCCAGCATTTT. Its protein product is CASSQGGREPQHF.

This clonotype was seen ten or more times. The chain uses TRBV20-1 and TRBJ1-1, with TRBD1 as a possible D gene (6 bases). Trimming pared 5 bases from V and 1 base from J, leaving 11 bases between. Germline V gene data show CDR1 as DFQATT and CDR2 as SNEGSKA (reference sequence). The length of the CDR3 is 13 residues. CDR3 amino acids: CSAARGANTEAFF. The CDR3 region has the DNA TGCAGTGCTGCACGGGGGGCGAACACTGAAGCTTTCTTT.

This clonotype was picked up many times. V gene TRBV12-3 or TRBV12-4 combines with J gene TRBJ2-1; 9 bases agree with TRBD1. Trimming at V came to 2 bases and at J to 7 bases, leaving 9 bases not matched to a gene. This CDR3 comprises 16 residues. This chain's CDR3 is CASSLITGGWGNEQFF. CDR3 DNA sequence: TGTGCCAGCAGTTTAATAACAGGGGGCTGGGGGAATGAGCAGTTCTTC.

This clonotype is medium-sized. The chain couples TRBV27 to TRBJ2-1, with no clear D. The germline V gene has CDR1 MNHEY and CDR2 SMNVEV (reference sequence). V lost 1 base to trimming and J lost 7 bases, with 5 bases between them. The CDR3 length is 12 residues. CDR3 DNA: TGTGCCAGCAGTTTATTTGGTAATGAGCAGTTCTTC. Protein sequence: CASSLFGNEQFF.

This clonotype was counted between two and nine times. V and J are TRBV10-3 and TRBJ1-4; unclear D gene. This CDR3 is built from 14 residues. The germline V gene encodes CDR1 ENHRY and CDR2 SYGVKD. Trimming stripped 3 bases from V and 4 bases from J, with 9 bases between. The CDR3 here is CAISDRGFNEKLFF. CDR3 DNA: TGTGCCATCAGTGATCGGGGATTTAATGAAAAACTGTTTTTT.

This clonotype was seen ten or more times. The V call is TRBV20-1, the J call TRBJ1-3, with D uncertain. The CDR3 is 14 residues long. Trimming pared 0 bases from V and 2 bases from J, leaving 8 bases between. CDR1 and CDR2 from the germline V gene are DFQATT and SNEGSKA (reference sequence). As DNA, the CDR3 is TGCAGTGCTAGAGATCTTGGGCCTGGAAACACCATATATTTT. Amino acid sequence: CSARDLGPGNTIYF.

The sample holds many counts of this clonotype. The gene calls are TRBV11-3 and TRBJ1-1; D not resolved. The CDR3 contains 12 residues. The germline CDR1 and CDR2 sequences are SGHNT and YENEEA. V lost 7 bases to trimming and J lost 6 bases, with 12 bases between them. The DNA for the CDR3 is TGTGCCAGCACCACCGGGGAGGCTGAAGCTTTCTTT. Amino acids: CASTTGEAEAFF.

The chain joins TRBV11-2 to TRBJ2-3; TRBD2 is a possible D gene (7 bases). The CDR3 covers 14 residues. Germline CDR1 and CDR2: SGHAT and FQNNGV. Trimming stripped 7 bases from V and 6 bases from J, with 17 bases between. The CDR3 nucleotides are TGTGCCAGCAACACCCTGGGGGGGCGGGATACGCAGTATTTT. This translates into CASNTLGGRDTQYF.

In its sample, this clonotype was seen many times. In DNA, the CDR3 is TGTGCCACCAGCACGGCGGGAATCCGCTCTGGAAACACCATATATTTT. Amino acids: CATSTAGIRSGNTIYF. V is TRBV15 and J is TRBJ1-3; no firm D call. Germline-derived CDR1 and CDR2 are LNHNV and YYDKDF (reference sequence). The V gene lost 4 bases and the J gene lost 0 bases, with 13 bases spanning the gap. The CDR3 is made up of 16 amino acids.

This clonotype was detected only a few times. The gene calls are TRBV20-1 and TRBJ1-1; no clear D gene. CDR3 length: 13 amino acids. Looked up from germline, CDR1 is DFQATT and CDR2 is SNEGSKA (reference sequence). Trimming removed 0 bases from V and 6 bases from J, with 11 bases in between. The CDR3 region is CSARDGRKAEAFF. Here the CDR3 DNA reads TGCAGTGCTAGAGACGGTCGGAAGGCTGAAGCTTTCTTT.

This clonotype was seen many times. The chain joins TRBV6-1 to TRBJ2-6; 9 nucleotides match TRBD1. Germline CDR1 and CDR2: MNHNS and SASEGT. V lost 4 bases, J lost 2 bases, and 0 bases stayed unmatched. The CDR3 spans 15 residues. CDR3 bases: TGTGCCAGCAGTGGACAGGGGGCTGGGGCCAACGTCCTGACTTTC. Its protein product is CASSGQGAGANVLTF.

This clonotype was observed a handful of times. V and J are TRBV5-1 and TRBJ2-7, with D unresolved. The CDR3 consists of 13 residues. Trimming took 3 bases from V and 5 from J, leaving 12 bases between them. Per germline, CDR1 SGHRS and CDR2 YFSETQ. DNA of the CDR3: TGCGCCAGCAGCTCGCTTACCCGGGACGAGCAGTACTTC. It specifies CASSSLTRDEQYF.

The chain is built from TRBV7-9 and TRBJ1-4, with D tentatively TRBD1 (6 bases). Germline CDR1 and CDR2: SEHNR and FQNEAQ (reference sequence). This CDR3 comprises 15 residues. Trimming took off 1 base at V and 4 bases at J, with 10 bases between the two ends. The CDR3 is CASSLVTGYNEKLFF. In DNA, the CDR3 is TGTGCCAGCAGCTTAGTAACAGGGTATAATGAAAAACTGTTTTTT.

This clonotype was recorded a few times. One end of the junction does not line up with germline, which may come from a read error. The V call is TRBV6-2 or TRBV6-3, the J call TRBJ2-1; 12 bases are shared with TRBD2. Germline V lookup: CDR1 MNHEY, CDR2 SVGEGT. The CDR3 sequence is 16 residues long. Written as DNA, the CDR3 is TGTGCCAGCAGTAACTCCCTAGCGGGGGGGCGTGATGAGCAGTTCTTC. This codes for CASSNSLAGGRDEQFF.

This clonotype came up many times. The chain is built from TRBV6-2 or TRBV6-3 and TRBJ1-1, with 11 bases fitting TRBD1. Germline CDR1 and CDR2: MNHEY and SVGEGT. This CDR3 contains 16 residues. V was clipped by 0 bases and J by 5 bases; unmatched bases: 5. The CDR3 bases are TGTGCCAGCAGTTACTCAGGACAGGGGGCGCGTACTGAAGCTTTCTTT. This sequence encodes CASSYSGQGARTEAFF.